This TCR beta chain was found in a study of T cells in localized non-small cell lung cancer. Study-wide results and limits: Researchers found a median roughly 56 of the top 100 tumor clones in adjacent lung. Prolonged overall survival went with higher T cell density in the blood.

Sequencing used immunoSEQ multiplex PCR; TCRdb keeps in-frame clones, though not all of them. The data hold approximately 43,000 clones, with around 87% observed a single time. A remark on this clone: Antigen unknown.

The J segment lost 1 base and the V segment lost 4 bases, leaving 7 bases of the junction unmatched. The CDR3 extends over 16 amino acids. Germline V gene data show CDR1 as SGHRS and CDR2 as YFSETQ. This TCR was sampled from a woman aged 18 to 50 with stage III lung adenocarcinoma. Sequenced material: peripheral blood, taken before any cancer treatment. The chain employs TRBV5-1 and TRBJ2-3, with 9 bases fitting TRBD1. The CDR3 bases are TGCGCCAGCAGCCGGACAGGGGATCGAGGCACAGATACGCAGTATTTT. It translates to CASSRTGDRGTDTQYF.